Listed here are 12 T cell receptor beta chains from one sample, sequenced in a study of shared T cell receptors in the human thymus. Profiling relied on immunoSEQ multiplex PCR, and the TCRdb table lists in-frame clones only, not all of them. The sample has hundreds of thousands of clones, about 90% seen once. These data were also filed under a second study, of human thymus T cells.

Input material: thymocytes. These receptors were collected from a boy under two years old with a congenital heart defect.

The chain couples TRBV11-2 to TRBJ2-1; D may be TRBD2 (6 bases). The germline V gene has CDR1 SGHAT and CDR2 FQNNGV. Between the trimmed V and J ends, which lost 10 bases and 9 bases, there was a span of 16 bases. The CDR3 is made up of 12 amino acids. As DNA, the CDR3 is TGTGCCACCCAAGCGAGGAGGGGTGAGCAGTTCTTC. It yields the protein CATQARRGEQFF.

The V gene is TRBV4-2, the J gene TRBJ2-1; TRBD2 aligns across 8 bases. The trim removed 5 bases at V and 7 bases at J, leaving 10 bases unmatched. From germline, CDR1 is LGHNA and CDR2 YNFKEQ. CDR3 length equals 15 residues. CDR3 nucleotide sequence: TGTGCCAGCAGCTGGAAAGCGGGAGAAGGAAATGAGCAGTTCTTC. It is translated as CASSWKAGEGNEQFF.

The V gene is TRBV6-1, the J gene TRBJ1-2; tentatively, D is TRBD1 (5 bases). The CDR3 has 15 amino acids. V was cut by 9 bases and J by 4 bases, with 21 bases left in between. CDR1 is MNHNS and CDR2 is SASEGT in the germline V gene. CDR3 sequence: CASRGNDRPPYGYTF. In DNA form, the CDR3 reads TGTGCCAGTCGAGGAAATGACAGACCTCCCTATGGCTACACCTTC.

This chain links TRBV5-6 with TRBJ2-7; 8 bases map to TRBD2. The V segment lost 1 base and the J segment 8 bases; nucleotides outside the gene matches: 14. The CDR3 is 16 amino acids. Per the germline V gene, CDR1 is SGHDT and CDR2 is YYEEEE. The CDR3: CASSLPRGALPVKQYF. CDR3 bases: TGTGCCAGCAGCTTGCCGCGGGGGGCCCTCCCGGTGAAGCAGTACTTC. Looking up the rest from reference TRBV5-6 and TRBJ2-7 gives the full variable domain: DAGVTQSPTHLIKTRGQQVTLRCSPKSGHDTVSWYQQALGQGPQFIFQYYEEEERQRGNFPDRFSGHQFPNYSSELNVNALLLGDSALYLCASSLPRGALPVKQYFGPGTRLTVT.

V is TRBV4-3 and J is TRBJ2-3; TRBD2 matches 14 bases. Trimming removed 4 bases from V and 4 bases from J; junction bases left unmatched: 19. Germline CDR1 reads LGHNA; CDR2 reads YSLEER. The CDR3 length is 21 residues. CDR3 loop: CASSRSETSGRAGYIADTQYF. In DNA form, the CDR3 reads TGCGCCAGCAGCCGATCTGAGACTAGCGGGAGGGCCGGTTATATCGCAGATACGCAGTATTTT.

In nucleotides, the CDR3 is TGTGCCACCAGCGTTAGCGGGGACTCCTACAATGAGCAGTTCTTC. Its translation is CATSVSGDSYNEQFF. The V and J genes are TRBV15 and TRBJ2-1; 8 nucleotides match TRBD2. Trimming cost V 5 bases and J 0 bases; bases outside gene matches: 3. The germline V gene encodes CDR1 LNHNV and CDR2 YYDKDF (reference sequence). The CDR3 is 15 amino acids. The whole variable domain, filled in from reference TRBV15 and TRBJ2-1, reads DAMVIQNPRYQVTQFGKPVTLSCSQTLNHNVMYWYQQKSSQAPKLLFHYYDKDFNNEADTPDNFQSRRPNTSFCFLDIRSPGLGDTAMYLCATSVSGDSYNEQFFGPGTRLTVL.

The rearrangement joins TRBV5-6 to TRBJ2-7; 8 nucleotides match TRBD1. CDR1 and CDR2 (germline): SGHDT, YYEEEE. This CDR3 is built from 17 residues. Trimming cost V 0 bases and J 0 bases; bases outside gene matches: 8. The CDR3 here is CASSLVGTGDFSYEQYF. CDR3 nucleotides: TGTGCCAGCAGCTTGGTAGGGACAGGCGACTTCTCCTACGAGCAGTACTTC.

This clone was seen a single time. The CDR3 spells CASSPGLAGEDTQYF. For the CDR3, the DNA is TGTGCCAGCAGCCCGGGACTAGCGGGAGAAGATACGCAGTATTTT. The V and J genes are TRBV14 and TRBJ2-3; the match to TRBD2 covers 14 bases. This CDR3 region has 15 residues. The J segment lost 5 bases and the V segment lost 4 bases, leaving 2 bases of the junction unmatched. Germline CDR1 SGHDN, CDR2 FVKESK.

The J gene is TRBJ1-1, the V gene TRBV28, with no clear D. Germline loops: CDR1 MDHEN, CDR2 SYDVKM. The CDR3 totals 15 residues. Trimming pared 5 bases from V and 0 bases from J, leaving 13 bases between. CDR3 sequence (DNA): TGTGCCAGCAGTCCCCAGACACGCATGAACACTGAAGCTTTCTTT. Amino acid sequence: CASSPQTRMNTEAFF.

Written as DNA, the CDR3 is TGTGCCAGCAGCCCAGCGGGAGACACAGATACGCAGTATTTT. Its translation is CASSPAGDTDTQYF. The genes are TRBV4-2 and TRBJ2-3; 8 bases line up with TRBD2. V lost 4 bases, J lost 2 bases, and 2 bases stayed unmatched. CDR1 and CDR2 from the germline V gene are LGHNA and YNFKEQ. CDR3 length equals 14 residues.

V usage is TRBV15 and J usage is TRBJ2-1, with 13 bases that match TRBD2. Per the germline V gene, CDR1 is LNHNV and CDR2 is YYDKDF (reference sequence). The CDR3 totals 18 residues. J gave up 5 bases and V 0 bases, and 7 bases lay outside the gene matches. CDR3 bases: TGTGCCACCAGCAGAGATCTAAAACTAGCGGGGGGGCACAATGAGCAGTTCTTC. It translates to CATSRDLKLAGGHNEQFF. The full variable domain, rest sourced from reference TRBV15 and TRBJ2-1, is DAMVIQNPRYQVTQFGKPVTLSCSQTLNHNVMYWYQQKSSQAPKLLFHYYDKDFNNEADTPDNFQSRRPNTSFCFLDIRSPGLGDTAMYLCATSRDLKLAGGHNEQFFGPGTRLTVL.

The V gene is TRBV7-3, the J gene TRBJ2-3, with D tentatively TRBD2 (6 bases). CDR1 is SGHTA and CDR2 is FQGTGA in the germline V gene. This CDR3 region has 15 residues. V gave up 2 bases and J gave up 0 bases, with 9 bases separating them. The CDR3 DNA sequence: TGTGCCAGCAGCTTAGGGCGGGGAAGCACAGATACGCAGTATTTT. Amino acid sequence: CASSLGRGSTDTQYF.